The clone carrying this T cell receptor beta chain was counted a few times. Its specificity is not known. These data come from a study of regulatory T cells in long-lasting Graves disease. Study outcomes and limitations: It was possible that the small sample size reduced accuracy. Shared public clonotypes totalled roughly 2,500 in persistent patients, compared with roughly 970 in new patients. TRBV28 was favored in persistent disease, as were TRBJ1-2 and TRBJ2-5. Relative to newly diagnosed Graves' patients, persistent ones had lower TCR diversity.

Documented time point: persistent/refractory GD, antithyroid drugs over 5 years with positive TRAb. The authors made the TCR library using RNA they extracted from PBMCs. The junction had 5 bases not matched to a gene; V was cut back by 4 bases and J by 4 bases. CDR3 length: 14 residues. Germline assignment: CDR1 SEHNR and CDR2 FQNEAQ (reference sequence). To make TCR beta libraries, researchers used iRepertoire HTBI primers and Arm-PCR of CDR3 regions. TCRdb redid the calling of the multiplex PCR reads with MiXCR, one entry per CDR3 protein. The sample yields around 400,000 distinct CDR3 sequences, roughly a fifth seen once.

This clonotype was sampled from a female donor with Graves disease. The rearrangement links TRBV7-9 to TRBJ2-5; 8 positions match TRBD1. Sequenced here: peripheral blood mononuclear cells (PBMCs), sampled when the disease was refractory, from a patient treated with antithyroid drugs. In DNA, the CDR3 is TGTGCCAGCAGCTCCGGCGGGACAGGAGAGACCCAGTACTTC. This translates into CASSSGGTGETQYF.